These 27 T cell receptor beta chains were sequenced from one sample in a study of T cells after yellow fever vaccination. TCRdb re-called the 5' RACE reads through MiXCR, storing one row per CDR3 protein. The sample holds roughly 330,000 distinct CDR3 sequences, around 6.8% seen once. Material: PBMCs, obtained about 41 days after the first yellow fever vaccination. All receptors come from a man aged 18 to 35 who received the YFV17D yellow fever vaccine.

This clonotype was seen a few times. The chain combines TRBV2 with TRBJ2-3, with TRBD2 matching over 7 bases. The germline V gene has CDR1 SNHLY and CDR2 FYNNEI. The CDR3 loop spans 17 amino acids. V shed 0 bases and J 2 bases; nucleotides not matched to a gene: 8. The chain's CDR3 is CASSEAASGTITDTQYF. CDR3 DNA: TGTGCCAGCAGTGAAGCGGCGTCCGGGACTATCACAGATACGCAGTATTTT. The full variable domain, its missing parts supplied by reference TRBV2 and TRBJ2-3, is EPEVTQTPSHQVTQMGQEVILRCVPISNHLYFYWYRQILGQKVEFLVSFYNNEISEKSEIFDDQFSVERPDGSNFTLKIRSTKLEDSAMYFCASSEAASGTITDTQYFGPGTRLTVL.

This clonotype was observed many times. The CDR3 bases are TGCGCCAGCAGCCAAGACTTTACGGGGAACTACGAGCAGTACTTC. It translates to CASSQDFTGNYEQYF. V gene TRBV4-3 combines with J gene TRBJ2-7; TRBD2 is a possible D gene (5 bases). Germline V gene sequence: CDR1 LGHNA, CDR2 YSLEER. The germline V and J ends were trimmed by 0 bases and 3 bases, with 12 bases remaining between them. This CDR3 region has 15 residues.

This clonotype was seen a few times. V gene TRBV10-3 combines with J gene TRBJ1-1; 8 bases fit TRBD1. The CDR3 has 13 amino acids. Germline trimming cut 2 bases from V and 10 bases from J; bases unmatched to any gene: 6. Germline loops: CDR1 ENHRY, CDR2 SYGVKD. The CDR3 coding sequence is TGTGCCATCAGTGAGGGACAGGGCTTTCCAGCTTTCTTT. Protein product: CAISEGQGFPAFF.

V gene TRBV7-9 combines with J gene TRBJ1-4, with 7 bases aligning to TRBD1. Germline trimming cut 3 bases from V and 7 bases from J; bases unmatched to any gene: 8. The CDR3 is 15 residues long. Germline V gene lookup returns CDR1 SEHNR and CDR2 FQNEAQ (reference sequence). This CDR3 reads CASSLGRDRIEKLFF. CDR3 DNA: TGTGCCAGCAGCTTGGGCCGGGACAGAATTGAAAAACTGTTTTTT. Together with reference TRBV7-9 and TRBJ1-4, the CDR3 gives the full variable domain: DTGVSQNPRHKITKRGQNVTFRCDPISEHNRLYWYRQTLGQGPEFLTYFQNEAQLEKSRLLSDRFSAERPKGSFSTLEIQRTEQGDSAMYLCASSLGRDRIEKLFFGSGTQLSVL.

This rearrangement joins TRBV11-2 to TRBJ1-1; no reliable D call. The CDR3 consists of 15 residues. From germline, CDR1 is SGHAT and CDR2 FQNNGV. V was trimmed by 0 bases and J by 0 bases, leaving 8 bases between them. The CDR3 here is CASSLDGFLNTEAFF. The CDR3 nucleotides are TGTGCCAGCAGCTTAGATGGCTTCTTGAACACTGAAGCTTTCTTT.

This clonotype has ten or more counts. J is TRBJ1-1 and V is TRBV7-2, with no clear D. Looked up from germline, CDR1 is SGHTA and CDR2 is FQGNSA. The CDR3 totals 13 residues. Trimming cost V 3 bases and J 1 base, with 6 bases left between them. The CDR3 spells CASSFSWNTEAFF. The CDR3 bases are TGTGCCAGCAGCTTTTCCTGGAACACTGAAGCTTTCTTT.

A few counts support this clonotype. V usage is TRBV12-3 or TRBV12-4 and J usage is TRBJ1-5, with a weak D call TRBD1 (5 bases). The CDR3 loop spans 14 amino acids. Between the trimmed V and J ends, which lost 5 bases and 5 bases, there was a span of 13 bases. CDR3 sequence (DNA): TGTGCCAGCAGTCTAGGGGTTTATGATCAGCCCCAGCATTTT. It codes for CASSLGVYDQPQHF.

This clonotype was observed a few times. The rearrangement joins TRBV5-4 to TRBJ2-4; 11 nucleotides match TRBD1. This CDR3 comprises 14 residues. Germline V gene data show CDR1 as SGHNT and CDR2 as YYREEE (reference sequence). With 4 bases clipped from V and 8 bases from J, the junction kept 5 bases outside the gene matches. CDR3 DNA sequence: TGTGCCAGCAGCGGCGGACAGGGGGCGGACATTCAGTACTTC. This translates into CASSGGQGADIQYF.

The gene calls are TRBV12-3 or TRBV12-4 and TRBJ2-3; TRBD2 agrees at 13 bases. This CDR3 spans 14 amino acids. V shed 6 bases and J 4 bases; nucleotides not matched to a gene: 1. The chain's CDR3 is CASRTSGGADTQYF. Here the CDR3 DNA reads TGTGCCAGCAGAACTAGCGGGGGGGCAGATACGCAGTATTTT.

The V gene is TRBV4-1, the J gene TRBJ1-5, with TRBD1 matching 7 bases. CDR1 and CDR2 from the germline V gene are MGHRA and YSYEKL. J gave up 4 bases and V 2 bases, and 5 bases lay outside the gene matches. The CDR3 is 15 residues long. The CDR3 DNA reads as TGCGCCAGCAGCCAACCGGGACAGAATAATCAGCCCCAGCATTTT. Its translation: CASSQPGQNNQPQHF.

Many counts were recorded for this clonotype. The chain uses TRBV20-1 and TRBJ2-5; 7 nucleotides line up with TRBD1. The CDR3 is 13 amino acids. Looked up from germline, CDR1 is DFQATT and CDR2 is SNEGSKA (reference sequence). CDR3: CSERGPGLETQYF. DNA of the CDR3: TGCAGCGAGAGGGGGCCCGGGTTGGAGACCCAGTACTTC.

This clonotype was detected only a few times. The chain is built from TRBV5-1 and TRBJ1-4; 7 bases fit TRBD1. With V trimmed by 3 bases and J by 3 bases, 2 bases remained unmatched. Germline V CDR1 and CDR2: SGHRS, YFSETQ. The CDR3 is 14 residues long. The CDR3 DNA reads TGCGCCAGCAGCTATGGACAGGCTAATGAAAAACTGTTTTTT. Amino acid sequence: CASSYGQANEKLFF.

In its sample, this clonotype was seen a few times. This chain uses TRBV15 with TRBJ2-5; D is unclear. Looked up from germline, CDR1 is LNHNV and CDR2 is YYDKDF (reference sequence). The CDR3 runs 15 residues. V was trimmed by 0 bases and J by 5 bases, leaving 13 bases between them. DNA for the CDR3: TGTGCCACCAGCAGAGATCTACCGAGCCGGGAGACCCAGTACTTC. Its translation: CATSRDLPSRETQYF.

This sequence joins TRBV7-2 and TRBJ1-2; maybe TRBD1 (5 bases). Germline V gene lookup returns CDR1 SGHTA and CDR2 FQGNSA. V lost 7 bases and J 4 bases, leaving 25 bases between the germline ends. The CDR3 has 17 amino acids. The CDR3 loop reads CASNPGAAEGRAYGYTF. CDR3 DNA: TGTGCCAGCAACCCTGGGGCAGCAGAAGGGAGGGCCTATGGCTACACCTTC.

This clonotype was counted a few times. This chain links TRBV5-1 with TRBJ1-1, with D perhaps TRBD1 (5 bases). This CDR3 has 15 amino acids. Germline V lookup: CDR1 SGHRS, CDR2 YFSETQ. Trimming removed 0 bases at V and 1 base at J, with 10 bases between. The CDR3 reads CASSLDRLGNTEAFF. CDR3 in DNA: TGCGCCAGCAGCTTGGACAGGCTCGGGAACACTGAAGCTTTCTTT.

V and J are TRBV5-1 and TRBJ1-1; no firm D call. Germline CDR1 and CDR2: SGHRS and YFSETQ. This CDR3 comprises 14 residues. The V end was cut by 4 bases, the J end by 8 bases, with 18 bases between. The CDR3 region is CASSRWTESTEAFF. CDR3 in DNA: TGCGCCAGCAGCAGGTGGACGGAAAGTACCGAAGCTTTCTTT.

This clonotype came up a few times. J is TRBJ2-3 and V is TRBV4-1; possibly TRBD1 or TRBD2 for D (6 bases each). Germline V gene lookup returns CDR1 MGHRA and CDR2 YSYEKL. This CDR3 is 16 amino acids long. Trimming cost V 4 bases and J 2 bases, with 16 bases left between them. The CDR3 reads CASSPVRGRTTDTQYF. The CDR3 DNA sequence: TGCGCCAGCAGCCCGGTCCGGGGGCGTACCACAGATACGCAGTATTTT.

This clonotype was seen many times. The gene calls are TRBV9 and TRBJ2-3; 10 nucleotides agree with TRBD2. CDR1 and CDR2 (germline): SGDLS, YYNGEE. The CDR3 length is 16 residues. V was clipped by 7 bases and J by 2 bases; unmatched bases: 10. CDR3 sequence reads: CASGVPSGGATDTQYF. CDR3 coding DNA: TGTGCCAGCGGGGTCCCAAGCGGGGGGGCCACAGATACGCAGTATTTT. Using reference TRBV9 and TRBJ2-3 for the parts outside the CDR3, the full variable domain is DSGVTQTPKHLITATGQRVTLRCSPRSGDLSVYWYQQSLDQGLQFLIQYYNGEERAKGNILERFSAQQFPDLHSELNLSSLELGDSALYFCASGVPSGGATDTQYFGPGTRLTVL.

V is TRBV6-2 or TRBV6-3 and J is TRBJ1-2; 9 nucleotides match TRBD1. V lost 7 bases and J lost 4; bases outside the gene matches: 13. The CDR3 is made up of 16 amino acids. Germline-derived CDR1 and CDR2 are MNHEY and SVGEGT. CDR3 loop: CASKDRGMTNTYGYTF. CDR3 in DNA: TGTGCCAGCAAAGACAGGGGGATGACAAACACCTATGGCTACACCTTC.

This clonotype was seen many times. V gene TRBV6-2 or TRBV6-3 combines with J gene TRBJ2-3; D possibly uses TRBD1 or TRBD2 (5 bases each). The CDR3 runs 17 residues. CDR1 is MNHEY and CDR2 is SVGEGT in the germline V gene. Trimming took 5 bases from V and 1 from J, leaving 19 bases between them. The CDR3 sequence: CASSIPGTAPRTDTQYF. The DNA of the CDR3 is TGTGCCAGCAGTATTCCCGGGACCGCACCTCGCACAGATACGCAGTATTTT.

Only a few counts were recorded for this clonotype. V is TRBV7-2 and J is TRBJ1-2; tentative D call: TRBD1 (5 bases). The CDR3 runs 15 residues. CDR1 is SGHTA, CDR2 FQGNSA, per germline. Trimming cost V 5 bases and J 4 bases, with 17 bases left between them. This CDR3 is CASSPNPGGGYGYTF. CDR3 sequence (DNA): TGTGCCAGCAGCCCGAACCCGGGGGGAGGCTATGGCTACACCTTC.

The J gene is TRBJ2-7, the V gene TRBV30; no clear D. CDR3 length: 14 residues. Germline values: CDR1 GTSNPN, CDR2 SVGIG (reference sequence). V lost 4 bases and J 1 base, leaving 14 bases between the germline ends. The CDR3 is CAWNRVSPSYEQYF. The CDR3 bases are TGTGCCTGGAATCGAGTAAGCCCTTCCTACGAGCAGTACTTC.

This clonotype was observed a few times. The J gene is TRBJ2-3, the V gene TRBV4-3, with TRBD2 identical over 15 bases. The CDR3 contains 18 residues. The V segment lost 2 bases and the J segment 0 bases; nucleotides outside the gene matches: 3. Germline CDR1 is LGHNA and CDR2 is YSLEER. Here the CDR3 reads CASSQRTSGGESTDTQYF. The CDR3 nucleotides are TGCGCCAGCAGCCAACGGACTAGCGGGGGGGAAAGCACAGATACGCAGTATTTT.

In this sample, this clonotype turned up a few times. J is TRBJ1-5 and V is TRBV7-2; the D is unclear. Trimming cost V 3 bases and J 5 bases, with 14 bases left between them. The CDR3 consists of 15 residues. Germline CDR1 and CDR2: SGHTA and FQGNSA. CDR3 sequence: CASSLFRVRDQPQHF. The CDR3 DNA reads as TGTGCCAGCAGCTTGTTTCGCGTTCGGGATCAGCCCCAGCATTTT.

This clonotype was counted at least ten times. The chain employs TRBV9 and TRBJ2-1, with 8 nucleotides matching TRBD2. Germline assignment: CDR1 SGDLS and CDR2 YYNGEE. The CDR3 runs 15 residues. V lost 6 bases and J lost 6; bases outside the gene matches: 11. CDR3 region: CASTLGGDLTNEQFF. The DNA for the CDR3 is TGTGCCAGCACCCTCGGGGGGGACTTAACCAATGAGCAGTTCTTC.

The rearrangement joins TRBV6-2 or TRBV6-3 to TRBJ2-7; the match to TRBD1 covers 7 bases. The CDR3 contains 18 residues. J gave up 0 bases and V 5 bases, and 16 bases lay outside the gene matches. Germline assignment: CDR1 MNHEY and CDR2 SVGEGT. CDR3: CASSPAPRDRFFSYEQYV. DNA of the CDR3: TGTGCCAGCAGTCCAGCGCCCCGGGACAGATTCTTCTCCTACGAGCAGTACGTC.

The sample holds many counts of this clonotype. The chain links TRBV7-2 to TRBJ2-1; TRBD1 is a possible D gene (5 bases). Germline lookup yields CDR1 SGHTA and CDR2 FQGNSA. The V end lost 7 bases, the J end lost 0 bases, and 13 bases lay between the germline ends. CDR3 length: 15 amino acids. This CDR3 is CASKTDISSYNEQFF. The CDR3 DNA reads as TGTGCCAGCAAGACGGACATTAGCTCCTACAATGAGCAGTTCTTC.